This passage covers 12 T cell receptor beta chains from one sample sequenced in a study of OX40 agonist ivuxolimab in advanced cancers. The library was made by the immunoSEQ multiplex PCR assay. TCRdb took over this immuneACCESS table, retaining in-frame rearrangements with V and J assigned. Such tables are incomplete; in checked studies, under half of the missing clones stem from an unresolved V gene, and the remainder is unexplained. The sample table lists some 51,000 clones, about 90% of them with a count of one. The ten largest clones represent less than 60% of the sample. Sample: CD4+ or CD8+ T cells sorted from blood, taken in a trial of the OX40 agonist ivuxolimab. These receptors came from an adult with an advanced solid tumor such as melanoma, head and neck, liver or kidney cancer.

The DNA of the CDR3 is TGTGCCAGCAGTCCCTTAAGGACAGGATTCTACGAGCAGTACTTC. This codes for CASSPLRTGFYEQYF. The chain employs TRBV27 and TRBJ2-7, with 7 bases fitting TRBD1. V lost 5 bases, J lost 3 bases, and 10 bases stayed unmatched. This CDR3 region has 15 residues. CDR1 and CDR2 (germline): MNHEY, SMNVEV (reference sequence).

This chain uses TRBV19 with TRBJ1-1, with D hard to call. Germline V lookup: CDR1 LNHDA, CDR2 SQIVND (reference sequence). V was clipped by 4 bases and J by 4 bases, with 10 bases between them. This CDR3 has 13 residues. CDR3 protein: CASSRGVPTEAFF. As DNA, the CDR3 is TGTGCCAGTAGTAGAGGCGTGCCCACTGAAGCTTTCTTT.

This chain uses TRBV14 with TRBJ2-7; D not resolved. V was trimmed by 1 base and J by 3 bases, leaving 7 bases between them. The germline V gene has CDR1 SGHDN and CDR2 FVKESK. CDR3 length: 13 amino acids. The CDR3 DNA reads as TGTGCCAGCAGCCAAGTGGCAGACTACGAGCAGTACTTC. This sequence encodes CASSQVADYEQYF.

The chain has TRBV6-5 and TRBJ1-5, with 10 bases that match TRBD1. Trimming removed 6 bases from V and 5 bases from J; junction bases left unmatched: 4. Germline CDR1 reads MNHEY; CDR2 reads SVGAGI. The CDR3 spans 14 residues. CDR3 sequence: CASSGQGGHQPQHF. In nucleotides, the CDR3 is TGTGCCAGCAGCGGACAGGGGGGCCATCAGCCCCAGCATTTT.

The gene calls are TRBV6-5 and TRBJ1-1; 7 bases agree with TRBD1. There are 14 residues in the CDR3. The V and J ends lost 5 bases and 3 bases, in that order; junction bases with no gene match: 6. The germline CDR1 and CDR2 sequences are MNHEY and SVGAGI. The CDR3 region has the DNA TGTGCCAGCAGTAACGACAGGGAATACACTGAAGCTTTCTTT. Protein product: CASSNDREYTEAFF.

This chain joins TRBV7-2 and TRBJ2-5; 7 nucleotides match TRBD1. Germline V gene lookup returns CDR1 SGHTA and CDR2 FQGNSA. The CDR3 covers 17 residues. V shed 1 base, J shed 6 bases, and the junction held 14 bases outside the gene matches. This chain's CDR3 is CASSLERQGFTVKTQYF. CDR3 sequence (DNA): TGTGCCAGCAGCTTAGAGAGACAGGGTTTTACAGTAAAGACCCAGTACTTC. Complete variable domain (other parts from reference TRBV7-2 and TRBJ2-5): GAGVSQSPSNKVTEKGKDVELRCDPISGHTALYWYRQSLGQGLEFLIYFQGNSAPDKSGLPSDRFSAERTGGSVSTLTIQRTQQEDSAVYLCASSLERQGFTVKTQYFGPGTRLLVL.

This chain connects TRBV6-1 to TRBJ1-5; unclear D gene. There are 15 residues in the CDR3. Trimming cost V 6 bases and J 4 bases, with 16 bases left between them. The V gene's germline CDR1 is MNHNS and CDR2 SASEGT. The CDR3: CASSSWTSGNQPQHF. CDR3 DNA sequence: TGTGCCAGCAGCTCGTGGACCTCCGGGAATCAGCCCCAGCATTTT.

The V gene is TRBV28, the J gene TRBJ2-1, with D unclear. In germline, CDR1 is MDHEN, CDR2 SYDVKM. This CDR3 spans 14 amino acids. V dropped 7 bases and J dropped 4 bases, with 14 bases sitting between them. The chain's CDR3 is CASKEDMTYNEQFF. The CDR3 nucleotides are TGTGCCAGCAAGGAAGACATGACGTACAATGAGCAGTTCTTC.

The rearrangement joins TRBV7-8 to TRBJ2-2; D not certain. The length of the CDR3 is 13 residues. The V gene lost 4 bases and the J gene lost 3 bases, with 6 bases spanning the gap. Germline lookup yields CDR1 SGHVS and CDR2 FQNEAQ. Written as DNA, the CDR3 is TGTGCCAGCAGCTCCGTGGACACCGGGGAGCTGTTTTTT. This sequence encodes CASSSVDTGELFF.

The genes are TRBV27 and TRBJ1-5; TRBD1 is a possible D gene (6 bases). V was cut by 2 bases and J by 4 bases, with 9 bases left in between. Germline V CDR1 and CDR2: MNHEY, SMNVEV (reference sequence). The CDR3 has 14 residues. The CDR3 coding sequence is TGTGCCAGCAGTTTAGGACAGCAAAATCAGCCCCAGCATTTT. It yields the protein CASSLGQQNQPQHF.

The chain recombines TRBV11-2 with TRBJ1-6, with 12 bases aligning to TRBD1. Germline V gene data show CDR1 as SGHAT and CDR2 as FQNNGV. With V trimmed by 5 bases and J by 10 bases, 9 bases remained unmatched. The CDR3 sequence is 16 residues long. The CDR3, as DNA: TGTGCCAGCAGCCTCCTCGGGACAGGGGGCATGTCACCCCTCCACTTT. This sequence encodes CASSLLGTGGMSPLHF. Combining the CDR3 with reference TRBV11-2 and TRBJ1-6 gives the whole variable domain EAGVAQSPRYKIIEKRQSVAFWCNPISGHATLYWYQQILGQGPKLLIQFQNNGVVDDSQLPKDRFSAERLKGVDSTLKIQPAKLEDSAVYLCASSLLGTGGMSPLHFGNGTRLTVT.

The J gene is TRBJ2-5, the V gene TRBV6-6; D gene unclear. With 6 bases removed from V and 1 base from J, the gap between germline ends came to 12 bases. The length of the CDR3 is 14 residues. The germline V gene encodes CDR1 MNHNY and CDR2 SVGAGI (reference sequence). The CDR3 coding sequence is TGTGCCAGCAGACACCTGTCACTCCAAGAGACCCAGTACTTC. Translating gives CASRHLSLQETQYF.